This TCR beta chain was identified during a study of healthy donors' naive CD4 and CD8 T cells. The V gene's germline CDR1 is SQVTM and CDR2 ANQGSEA. Between the trimmed V and J ends, which lost 4 bases and 7 bases, there was a span of 14 bases. The CDR3 sequence is 12 residues long. Study-wide results and caveats: About 13% of CD4/CD8 propensity variance appeared explained by V, J and CDR3 charge. Bias from naive T cell homeostatic proliferation was not addressed.

Turning to this clonotype: As yet, its antigen is unknown.

Each TCR library used around 0.5 ug of total RNA and a linear amplification protocol. TCRdb reanalysed the reads using MiXCR and keeps one entry per CDR3 protein. The table includes 150,000 to 200,000 distinct CDR3 sequences, 65% to 75% detected once. This chain joins TRBV29-1 and TRBJ2-7; D gene unclear. The clonotype originates from a pool of human donors in good health; the sample pools cells from several healthy donors. Sequencing input: naive CD4+ and CD8+ T cells sorted from blood, pooled from several donors. Here the CDR3 DNA reads TGCAGCGTTGGAGCGTCCCCCGGGGAGCAGTACTTC. Protein: CSVGASPGEQYF.